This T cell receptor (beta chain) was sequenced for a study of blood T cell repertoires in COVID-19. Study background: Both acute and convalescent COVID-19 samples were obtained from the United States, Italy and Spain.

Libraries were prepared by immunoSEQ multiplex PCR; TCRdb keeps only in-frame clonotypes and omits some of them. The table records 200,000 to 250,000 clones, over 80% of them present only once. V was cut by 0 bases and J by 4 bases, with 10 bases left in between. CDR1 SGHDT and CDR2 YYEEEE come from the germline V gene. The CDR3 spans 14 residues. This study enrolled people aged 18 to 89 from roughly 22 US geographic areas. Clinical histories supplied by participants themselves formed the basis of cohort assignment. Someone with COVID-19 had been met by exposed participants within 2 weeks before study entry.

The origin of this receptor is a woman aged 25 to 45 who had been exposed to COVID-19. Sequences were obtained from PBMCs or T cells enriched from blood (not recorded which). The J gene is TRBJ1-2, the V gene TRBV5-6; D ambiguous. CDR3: CASSLDADSYGYTF. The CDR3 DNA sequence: TGTGCCAGCAGCTTGGATGCAGATTCCTATGGCTACACCTTC.